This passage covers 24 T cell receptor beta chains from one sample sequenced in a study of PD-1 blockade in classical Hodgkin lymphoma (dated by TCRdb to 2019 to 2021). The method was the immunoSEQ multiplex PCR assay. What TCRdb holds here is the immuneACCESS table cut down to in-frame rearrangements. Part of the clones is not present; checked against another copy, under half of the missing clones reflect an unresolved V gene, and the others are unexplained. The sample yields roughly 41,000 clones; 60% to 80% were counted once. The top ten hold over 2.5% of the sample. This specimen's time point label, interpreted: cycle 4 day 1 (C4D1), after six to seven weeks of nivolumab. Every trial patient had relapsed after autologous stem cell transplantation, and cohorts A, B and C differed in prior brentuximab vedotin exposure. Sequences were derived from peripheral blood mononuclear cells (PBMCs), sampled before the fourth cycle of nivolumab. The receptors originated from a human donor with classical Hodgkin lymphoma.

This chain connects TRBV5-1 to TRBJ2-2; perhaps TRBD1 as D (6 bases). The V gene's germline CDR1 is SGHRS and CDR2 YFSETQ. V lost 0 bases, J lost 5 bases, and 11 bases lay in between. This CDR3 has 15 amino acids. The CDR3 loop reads CASSLVGAGTGELFF. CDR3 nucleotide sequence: TGCGCCAGCAGCTTGGTGGGGGCCGGTACCGGGGAGCTGTTTTTT. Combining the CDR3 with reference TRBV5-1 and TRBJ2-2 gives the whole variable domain KAGVTQTPRYLIKTRGQQVTLSCSPISGHRSVSWYQQTPGQGLQFLFEYFSETQRNKGNFPGRFSGRQFSNSRSEMNVSTLELGDSALYLCASSLVGAGTGELFFGEGSRLTVL.

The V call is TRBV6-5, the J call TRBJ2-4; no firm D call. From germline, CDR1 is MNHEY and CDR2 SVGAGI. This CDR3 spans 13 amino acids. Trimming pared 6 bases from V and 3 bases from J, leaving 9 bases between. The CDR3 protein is CASRMLVKNIQYF. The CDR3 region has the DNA TGTGCCAGCAGAATGTTGGTCAAAAACATTCAGTACTTC.

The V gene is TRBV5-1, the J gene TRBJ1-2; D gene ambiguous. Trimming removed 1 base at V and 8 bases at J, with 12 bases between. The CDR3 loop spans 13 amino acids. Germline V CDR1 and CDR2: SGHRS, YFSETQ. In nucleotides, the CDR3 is TGCGCCAGCAGCTTGCAACAAAGCCTAGGCTACACCTTC. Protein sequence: CASSLQQSLGYTF.

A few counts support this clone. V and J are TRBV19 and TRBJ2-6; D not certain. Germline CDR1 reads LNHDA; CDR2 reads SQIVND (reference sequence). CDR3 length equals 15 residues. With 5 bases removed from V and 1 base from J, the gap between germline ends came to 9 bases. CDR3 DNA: TGTGCCAGTAGTGGTTTGGGGTCTGGGGCCAACGTCCTGACTTTC. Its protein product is CASSGLGSGANVLTF.

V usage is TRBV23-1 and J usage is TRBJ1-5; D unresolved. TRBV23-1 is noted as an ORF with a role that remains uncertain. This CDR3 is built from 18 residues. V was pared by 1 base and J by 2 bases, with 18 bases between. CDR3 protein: CASSQCGSVATGNQPQHF. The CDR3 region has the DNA TGCGCCAGCAGTCAATGCGGCTCAGTAGCGACGGGCAATCAGCCCCAGCATTTT.

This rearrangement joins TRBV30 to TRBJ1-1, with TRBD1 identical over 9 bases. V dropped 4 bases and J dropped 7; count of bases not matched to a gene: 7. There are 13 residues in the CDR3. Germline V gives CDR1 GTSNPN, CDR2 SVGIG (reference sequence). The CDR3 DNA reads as TGTGCCTGGACATTCGGGACAGGGAGTGAAGCTTTCTTT. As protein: CAWTFGTGSEAFF.

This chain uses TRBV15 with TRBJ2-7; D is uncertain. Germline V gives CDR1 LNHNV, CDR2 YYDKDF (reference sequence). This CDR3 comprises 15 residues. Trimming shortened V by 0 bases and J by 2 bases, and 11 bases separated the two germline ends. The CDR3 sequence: CATSRELSPTYEQYF. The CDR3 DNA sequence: TGTGCCACCAGCAGAGAGCTTTCTCCAACCTACGAGCAGTACTTC.

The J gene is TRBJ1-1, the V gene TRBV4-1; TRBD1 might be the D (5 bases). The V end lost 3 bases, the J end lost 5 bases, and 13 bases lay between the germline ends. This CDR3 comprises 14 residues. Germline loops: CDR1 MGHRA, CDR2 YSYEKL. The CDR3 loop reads CASSQIVGGTEAFF. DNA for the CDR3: TGCGCCAGCAGCCAGATCGTGGGGGGGACTGAAGCTTTCTTT.

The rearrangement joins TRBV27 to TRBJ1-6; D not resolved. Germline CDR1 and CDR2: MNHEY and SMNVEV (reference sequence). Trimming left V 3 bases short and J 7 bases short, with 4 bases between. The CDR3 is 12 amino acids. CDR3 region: CASSFSNSPLHF. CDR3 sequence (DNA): TGTGCCAGCAGTTTTTCCAATTCACCCCTCCACTTT.

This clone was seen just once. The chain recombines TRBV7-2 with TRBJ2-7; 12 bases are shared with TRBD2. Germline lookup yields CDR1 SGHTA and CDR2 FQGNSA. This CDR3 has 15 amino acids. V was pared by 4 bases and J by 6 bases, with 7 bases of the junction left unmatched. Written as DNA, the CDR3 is TGTGCCAGCAGCTACTCTAGCGGGGGGGCTACCGAGCAGTACTTC. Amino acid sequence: CASSYSSGGATEQYF.

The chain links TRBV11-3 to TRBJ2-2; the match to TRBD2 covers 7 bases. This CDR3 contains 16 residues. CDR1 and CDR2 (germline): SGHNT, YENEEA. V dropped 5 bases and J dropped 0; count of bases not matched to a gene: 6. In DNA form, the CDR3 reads TGTGCCAGCAGCGCCTACGGGGGGTCGAACACCGGGGAGCTGTTTTTT. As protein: CASSAYGGSNTGELFF.

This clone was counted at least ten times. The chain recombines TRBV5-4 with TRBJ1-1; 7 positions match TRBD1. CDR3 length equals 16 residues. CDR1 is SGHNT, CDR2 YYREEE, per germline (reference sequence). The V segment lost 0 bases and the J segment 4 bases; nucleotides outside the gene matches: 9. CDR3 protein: CASSLAVGGWGTEAFF. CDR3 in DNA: TGTGCCAGCAGCTTGGCTGTAGGGGGCTGGGGCACTGAAGCTTTCTTT.

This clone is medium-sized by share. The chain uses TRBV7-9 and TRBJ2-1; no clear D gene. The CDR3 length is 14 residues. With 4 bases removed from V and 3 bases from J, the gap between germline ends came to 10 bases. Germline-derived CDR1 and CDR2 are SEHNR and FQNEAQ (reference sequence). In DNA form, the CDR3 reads TGTGCCAGCAGCTCCCCTGAATACTACAATGAGCAGTTCTTC. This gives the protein CASSSPEYYNEQFF.

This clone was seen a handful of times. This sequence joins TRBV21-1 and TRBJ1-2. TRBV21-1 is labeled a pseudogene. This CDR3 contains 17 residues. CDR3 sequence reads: CASSKEGGQENVYGYTF. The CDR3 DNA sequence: TGTGCCAGCAGCAAAGAAGGGGGGCAAGAAAATGTCTATGGCTACACCTTC.

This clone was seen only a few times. The CDR3 loop is CASRGDLIQETQYF. The CDR3, as DNA: TGCGCCAGCAGAGGGGACCTTATACAAGAGACCCAGTACTTC. This chain uses TRBV5-1 with TRBJ2-5; D possibly uses TRBD1 or TRBD2 (5 bases each). Trimming stripped 5 bases from V and 2 bases from J, with 13 bases between. Germline CDR1 SGHRS, CDR2 YFSETQ. CDR3 size: 14 residues. The variable domain in full, with the rest retrieved from reference TRBV5-1 and TRBJ2-5, is KAGVTQTPRYLIKTRGQQVTLSCSPISGHRSVSWYQQTPGQGLQFLFEYFSETQRNKGNFPGRFSGRQFSNSRSEMNVSTLELGDSALYLCASRGDLIQETQYFGPGTRLLVL.

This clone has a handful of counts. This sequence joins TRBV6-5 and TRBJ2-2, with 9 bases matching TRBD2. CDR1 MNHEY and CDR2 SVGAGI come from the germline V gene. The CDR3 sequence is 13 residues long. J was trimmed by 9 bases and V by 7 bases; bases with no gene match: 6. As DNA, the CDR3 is TGTGCCAGCACTAGCGGGGTTCCTCGGGAGCTGTTTTTT. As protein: CASTSGVPRELFF.

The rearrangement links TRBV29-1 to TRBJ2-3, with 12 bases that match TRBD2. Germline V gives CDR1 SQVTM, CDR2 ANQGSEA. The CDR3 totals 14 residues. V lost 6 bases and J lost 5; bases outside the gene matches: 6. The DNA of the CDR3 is TGCAGCGTCGCTCTAGCGGGGGGGCGAGATACGCAGTATTTT. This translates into CSVALAGGRDTQYF.

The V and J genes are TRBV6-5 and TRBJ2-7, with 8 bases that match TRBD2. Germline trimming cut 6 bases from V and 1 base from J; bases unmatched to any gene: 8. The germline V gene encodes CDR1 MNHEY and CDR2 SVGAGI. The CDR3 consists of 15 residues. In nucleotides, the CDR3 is TGTGCCAGCAGCCTCGCGGGGGGACCTTCCTACGAGCAGTACTTC. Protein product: CASSLAGGPSYEQYF.

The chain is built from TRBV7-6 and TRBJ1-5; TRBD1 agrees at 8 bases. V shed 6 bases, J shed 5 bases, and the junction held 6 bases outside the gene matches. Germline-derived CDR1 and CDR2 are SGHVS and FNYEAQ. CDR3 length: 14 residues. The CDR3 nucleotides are TGTGCCAGCAGTACAGGGGGTTTCGATCAGCCCCAGCATTTT. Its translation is CASSTGGFDQPQHF.

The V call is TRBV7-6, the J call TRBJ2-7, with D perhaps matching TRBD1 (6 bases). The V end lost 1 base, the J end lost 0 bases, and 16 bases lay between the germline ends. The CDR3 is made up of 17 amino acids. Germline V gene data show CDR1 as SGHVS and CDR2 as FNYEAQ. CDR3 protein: CASSLVLPGADSYEQYF. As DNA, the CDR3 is TGTGCCAGCAGCTTAGTTCTACCAGGGGCTGACTCCTACGAGCAGTACTTC.

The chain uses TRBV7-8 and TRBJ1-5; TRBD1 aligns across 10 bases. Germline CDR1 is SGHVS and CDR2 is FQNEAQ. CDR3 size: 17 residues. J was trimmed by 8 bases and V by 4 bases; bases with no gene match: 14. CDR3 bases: TGTGCCAGCAGCTGGGAAGACAGGGGGCGCGTTTTAGAGCCCCAGCATTTT. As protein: CASSWEDRGRVLEPQHF.

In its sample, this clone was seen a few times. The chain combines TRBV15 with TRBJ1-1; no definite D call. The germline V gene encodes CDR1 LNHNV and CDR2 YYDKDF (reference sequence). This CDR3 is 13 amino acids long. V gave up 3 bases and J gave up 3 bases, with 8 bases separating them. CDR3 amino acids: CATSSATYTEAFF. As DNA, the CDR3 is TGTGCCACCAGCAGCGCCACCTACACTGAAGCTTTCTTT.

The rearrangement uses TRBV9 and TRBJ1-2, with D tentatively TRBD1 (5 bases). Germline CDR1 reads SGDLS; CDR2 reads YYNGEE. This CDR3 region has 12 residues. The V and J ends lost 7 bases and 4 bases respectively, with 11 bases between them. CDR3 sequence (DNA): TGTGCCAGCTCAGAGGGGTTCTATGGCTACACCTTC. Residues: CASSEGFYGYTF.

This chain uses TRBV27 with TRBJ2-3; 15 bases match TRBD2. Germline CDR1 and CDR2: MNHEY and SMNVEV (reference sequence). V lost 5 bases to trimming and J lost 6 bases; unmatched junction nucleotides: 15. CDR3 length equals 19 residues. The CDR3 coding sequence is TGTGCCAGCAGTGCACTAAGGAACGCCGGGACTAGCGGGAGGGATACGCAGTATTTT. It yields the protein CASSALRNAGTSGRDTQYF.